The present T cell receptor (beta chain) was sequenced within a study of OX40 agonist ivuxolimab in advanced cancers. Overall study context: Intravenous ivuxolimab was administered to patients every 2 weeks at 0.01 to 10 mg/kg. Overall study findings and caveats: The antigens recognized by the expanded peripheral T cells, that is their antigen specificity, were not determined.

The CDR3 is 15 amino acids. Germline V CDR1 and CDR2: ENHRY, SYGVKD. Trimming cost V 4 bases and J 3 bases; bases outside gene matches: 7. TCRdb's table, derived via immunoSEQ multiplex PCR, lists solely in-frame clones and lacks some. Of 80,000 or so clones listed, around 83% are singletons. This clone was detected a few times. Its target is not known. The rearrangement uses TRBV10-3 and TRBJ2-7, with 9 positions matching TRBD2. The clonotype originates from an adult with an advanced solid tumor such as melanoma, head and neck, liver or kidney cancer. Specimen: CD4+ or CD8+ T cells sorted from blood, collected in a trial of the OX40 agonist ivuxolimab. The CDR3 DNA reads as TGTGCCATCAGTGTTAGTCTAGCGGGAAACTACGAGCAGTACTTC. It specifies CAISVSLAGNYEQYF.